This T cell receptor beta chain derives from a study of regulatory T cells in long-lasting Graves disease. Study conclusions and caveats: Favored usage of TRBV28, TRBJ1-2 and TRBJ2-5 was recorded in persistent disease. Lower TCR diversity was seen in persistent Graves' patients than in newly diagnosed ones.

There are a few counts of this clonotype. What it recognizes is unknown. CDR3 regions were amplified by Arm-PCR using iRepertoire HTBI primers to build TCR beta libraries. From the multiplex PCR reads, TCRdb called clonotypes with MiXCR, one entry per CDR3 protein. The sample consists of around 450,000 distinct CDR3 sequences, about 22% of them appearing once. The CDR3 is 16 amino acids. Germline CDR1 is MDHEN and CDR2 is SYDVKM. V lost 8 bases, J lost 5 bases, and 15 bases stayed unmatched. Time point described: persistent/refractory GD, antithyroid drugs over 5 years with positive TRAb. Following extraction of RNA from PBMCs, that RNA was used to make the TCR library.

The sequencing here drew on peripheral blood mononuclear cells (PBMCs), taken when the disease was refractory, from a patient treated with antithyroid drugs. The chain uses TRBV28 and TRBJ2-5; 9 bases map to TRBD1. The sequence came from a female donor with Graves disease. The chain's CDR3 is CASGETGQGLGETQYF. In nucleotides, the CDR3 is TGTGCCAGCGGGGAAACGGGACAGGGCTTGGGGGAGACCCAGTACTTC.